This TCR beta chain was documented in a study of blood T cell repertoires in COVID-19. Study-level information: Samples of COVID-19 (acute and convalescent) were obtained from the United States, Italy and Spain. From T cells, B-cell-depleted T cells, or PBMCs came the material, which was cDNA or gDNA.

Germline V gene data show CDR1 as MNHEY and CDR2 as SMNVEV (reference sequence). The junction had 15 bases not matched to a gene; V was cut back by 8 bases and J by 7 bases. The CDR3 covers 15 residues. As handled by the study authors: Quantification of nucleated cells was approximated via reference gene primer amplification. Some clones are missing from TCRdb's copy, which holds only in-frame ones; the method was immunoSEQ multiplex PCR. V and J calls and clone size are copied from that table; D and trimming were computed from the DNA. This table holds roughly 78,000 clones, roughly 85% found once. Source material: peripheral blood. This chain joins TRBV27 and TRBJ2-7; 9 bases agree with TRBD2. The receptor's source is an elderly woman with acute or convalescent COVID-19. The CDR3 DNA reads TGTGCCAGCCGCCGCGAGACTAGCGGCTCGAGGGAGCAGTACTTC. Translating it yields CASRRETSGSREQYF.